The 17 T cell receptor beta chains below come from one sample, sequenced in a study of OX40 agonist ivuxolimab in advanced cancers. Measured with immunoSEQ multiplex PCR; TCRdb has only the in-frame clones, and not every one. The table has around 37,000 clones, roughly 80% seen once. The material sequenced was CD4+ or CD8+ T cells sorted from blood, taken in a trial of the OX40 agonist ivuxolimab. The receptors here all came from an adult with an advanced solid tumor such as melanoma, head and neck, liver or kidney cancer.

The gene calls are TRBV27 and TRBJ1-2, with D possibly being TRBD1 (5 bases). V was pared by 6 bases and J by 3 bases, with 14 bases between. Germline V lookup: CDR1 MNHEY, CDR2 SMNVEV (reference sequence). This CDR3 spans 14 amino acids. CDR3 DNA: TGTGCCAGCAGGGGGGTGGGGGGAGACTATGGCTACACCTTC. It translates to CASRGVGGDYGYTF.

This clone was picked up a small number of times. This chain uses TRBV4-3 with TRBJ2-1; D is uncertain. CDR1 and CDR2 (germline): LGHNA, YSLEER. The CDR3 spans 17 residues. With 4 bases removed from V and 4 bases from J, the gap between germline ends came to 20 bases. The CDR3 sequence: CASSRLWIGPLYNEQFF. CDR3 DNA: TGCGCCAGCAGCCGCCTGTGGATCGGTCCCCTTTACAATGAGCAGTTCTTC.

The rearrangement joins TRBV7-9 to TRBJ1-2; no firm D call. V lost 4 bases, J lost 1 base, and 13 bases lay in between. This CDR3 is 15 amino acids long. Germline CDR1 SEHNR, CDR2 FQNEAQ (reference sequence). The CDR3 loop is CASSSLRTDNYGYTF. The DNA of the CDR3 is TGTGCCAGCAGCTCCCTCCGGACGGATAACTATGGCTACACCTTC.

The table lists this clone with a count of one. The CDR3: CATSRELAGGSFGNEQFF. CDR3 DNA sequence: TGTGCCACCAGCAGAGAACTAGCGGGAGGATCGTTCGGCAATGAGCAGTTCTTC. This chain uses TRBV15 with TRBJ2-1, with 12 bases matching TRBD2. The germline CDR1 and CDR2 sequences are LNHNV and YYDKDF (reference sequence). V shed 0 bases and J 6 bases; nucleotides not matched to a gene: 9. This CDR3 contains 18 residues.

This chain connects TRBV12-5 to TRBJ2-1, with 7 bases that match TRBD1. V lost 3 bases and J lost 0; bases outside the gene matches: 8. The CDR3 has 17 residues. The V gene's germline CDR1 is LGHNT and CDR2 FRNRAP. The CDR3: CASGFQAGGPSYNEQFF. CDR3 nucleotides: TGTGCTAGTGGTTTTCAGGCAGGGGGTCCCTCCTACAATGAGCAGTTCTTC.

The V gene is TRBV2, the J gene TRBJ1-4; D not certain. Trimming cost V 4 bases and J 4 bases, with 10 bases left between them. This CDR3 is built from 14 residues. CDR1 and CDR2 (germline): SNHLY, FYNNEI. CDR3 residues: CASSADRHNEKLFF. DNA for the CDR3: TGTGCCAGCAGTGCGGACCGCCATAATGAAAAACTGTTTTTT.

In DNA, the CDR3 is TGTGCCAGTAGTTTTAGACAGGGGAGAGGCGGGAGAGCAACAGATACGCAGTATTTT. Protein product: CASSFRQGRGGRATDTQYF. The chain joins TRBV19 to TRBJ2-3; possible D gene TRBD1, 8 bases. With 5 bases removed from V and 3 bases from J, the gap between germline ends came to 27 bases. The CDR3 loop spans 19 amino acids. Germline CDR1 and CDR2: LNHDA and SQIVND (reference sequence).

The chain joins TRBV18 to TRBJ2-2, with 14 nucleotides matching TRBD2. In germline, CDR1 is KGHSH, CDR2 LQKENI. Trimming took 3 bases from V and 3 from J; bases not matched to a gene: 12. The CDR3 totals 20 residues. CDR3 residues: CASSPHAPGLAGVHTGELFF. CDR3 sequence (DNA): TGTGCCAGCTCACCTCACGCTCCGGGACTAGCGGGGGTACACACCGGGGAGCTGTTTTTT.

The chain combines TRBV6-5 with TRBJ2-7; 7 nucleotides align to TRBD1. There are 12 residues in the CDR3. Germline V lookup: CDR1 MNHEY, CDR2 SVGAGI. Germline trimming cut 8 bases from V and 3 bases from J; bases unmatched to any gene: 4. The CDR3 DNA is TGTGCCAGCCGGGACAGACTCTACGAGCAGTACTTC. Its protein is CASRDRLYEQYF.

The chain has TRBV6-5 and TRBJ1-2; 9 bases line up with TRBD1. Germline CDR1 and CDR2: MNHEY and SVGAGI. Trimming cost V 6 bases and J 4 bases; bases outside gene matches: 9. This CDR3 comprises 15 residues. The CDR3: CASSPTGGMSYGYTF. CDR3 DNA sequence: TGTGCCAGCAGCCCGACAGGGGGAATGAGCTATGGCTACACCTTC.

In nucleotides, the CDR3 is TGTGCCAGTTCTTTCGTGCAGGGTCAGCCCCAGCATTTT. It is translated as CASSFVQGQPQHF. V and J are TRBV19 and TRBJ1-5; perhaps TRBD1 as D (5 bases). The CDR3 covers 13 residues. CDR1 is LNHDA, CDR2 SQIVND, per germline (reference sequence). V was cut by 8 bases and J by 6 bases, with 14 bases left in between.

The V gene is TRBV2, the J gene TRBJ2-4; D is perhaps TRBD2 (5 bases). Germline V gene data show CDR1 as SNHLY and CDR2 as FYNNEI. The CDR3 length is 16 residues. Trimming stripped 2 bases from V and 4 bases from J, with 15 bases between. The CDR3 sequence: CASSEIGTGSKNIQYF. The DNA for the CDR3 is TGTGCCAGCAGTGAAATAGGAACGGGATCGAAAAACATTCAGTACTTC. The whole variable domain, filled in from reference TRBV2 and TRBJ2-4, reads EPEVTQTPSHQVTQMGQEVILRCVPISNHLYFYWYRQILGQKVEFLVSFYNNEISEKSEIFDDQFSVERPDGSNFTLKIRSTKLEDSAMYFCASSEIGTGSKNIQYFGAGTRLSVL.

J is TRBJ1-5 and V is TRBV7-9, with D tentatively TRBD1 (5 bases). Germline loops: CDR1 SEHNR, CDR2 FQNEAQ (reference sequence). The CDR3 covers 11 residues. V lost 5 bases and J 9 bases, leaving 8 bases between the germline ends. The CDR3 protein is CASSPGGPQHF. CDR3 bases: TGTGCCAGCAGCCCCGGGGGGCCCCAGCATTTT.

Details on this clone: The junction shows a germline mismatch at one end, possibly a read error. The rearrangement uses TRBV10-3 and TRBJ1-4; no definite D call. The length of the CDR3 is 16 residues. Germline V lookup: CDR1 ENHRY, CDR2 SYGVKD. The DNA for the CDR3 is TGTGCCATCAGCGGGCCCCCGAGACAACTTAATGAAAACCTGTTTTTT. This codes for CAISGPPRQLNENLFF.

The genes are TRBV5-1 and TRBJ2-7, with TRBD1 matching 7 bases. Germline V gene sequence: CDR1 SGHRS, CDR2 YFSETQ. The ends lost 3 bases at V and 5 bases at J; junction bases unmatched: 5. This CDR3 spans 13 amino acids. CDR3 loop: CASSWDRDNEQYF. The CDR3 bases are TGCGCCAGCAGCTGGGACAGAGACAACGAGCAGTACTTC. The whole variable domain, remainder taken from reference TRBV5-1 and TRBJ2-7, is KAGVTQTPRYLIKTRGQQVTLSCSPISGHRSVSWYQQTPGQGLQFLFEYFSETQRNKGNFPGRFSGRQFSNSRSEMNVSTLELGDSALYLCASSWDRDNEQYFGPGTRLTVT.

This clone was observed a handful of times. The chain is built from TRBV18 and TRBJ2-7; D is unclear. This CDR3 has 11 amino acids. Germline V gene lookup returns CDR1 KGHSH and CDR2 LQKENI. V was trimmed by 6 bases and J by 5 bases, leaving 8 bases between them. The CDR3 sequence is CASSPEHEQYF. Written as DNA, the CDR3 is TGTGCCAGCTCTCCAGAGCACGAGCAGTACTTC.

J is TRBJ2-7 and V is TRBV6-6; 11 nucleotides line up with TRBD2. This CDR3 region has 14 residues. CDR1 is MNHNY, CDR2 SVGAGI, per germline (reference sequence). V lost 4 bases to trimming and J lost 1 base; unmatched junction nucleotides: 0. CDR3 region: CASSSSGGSYEQYF. The CDR3 DNA sequence: TGTGCCAGCAGTTCTAGCGGGGGGTCCTACGAGCAGTACTTC.